This T cell receptor beta chain was identified during a study of blood T cell repertoires in COVID-19. As for the study in general: Whether acute or convalescent, the COVID-19 samples came from the United States, Italy and Spain. PBMCs, B-cell-depleted T cells, or T cells provided the cDNA or gDNA that made up the material.

This CDR3 has 13 residues. V lost 0 bases and J 5 bases, leaving 6 bases between the germline ends. Germline values: CDR1 SGHTA, CDR2 FQGTGA. Study processing details: Reference gene primer amplification gave estimated nucleated cell counts. Clones were read by immunoSEQ multiplex PCR, and TCRdb kept only the in-frame ones, dropping some. That table supplies the V and J calls and clone size; D and trimming were determined from the DNA. This table holds about 150,000 clones, roughly 80% found once. Comments on this clone: Different DNA sequences within this sample yield the same CDR3.

The source is a man between 60 and 70 years old with acute or convalescent COVID-19. Sequenced material: peripheral blood. The chain is built from TRBV7-3 and TRBJ2-3; no definite D call. The CDR3 is CASSLTRVDTQYF. CDR3 DNA sequence: TGTGCCAGCAGCTTAACTCGCGTAGATACGCAGTATTTT.